This record looks at one T cell receptor (beta chain) sequence and its context. Memory CD4+ cells were the fraction left after CD45RA+ naive selection. This sample was included in a study of shared clonotypes between healthy human individuals. In the study overall: Three men and a couple of women, aged 18 to 49, were donors.

The table came from immunoSEQ multiplex PCR; TCRdb's copy has only in-frame clones and leaves some out. The data show millions of clones, around 90% seen once. CDR3 length: 13 amino acids. Germline values: CDR1 MNHEY, CDR2 SVGAGI. V was shortened by 8 bases and J by 1 base, with 11 bases between the two germline ends. Sequenced: naive CD4+ T cells sorted from blood. Subset in this sample: CD45RA+ positively selected. The chain uses TRBV6-5 and TRBJ1-2, with a tentative D call TRBD1 (5 bases). The source of this sequence is a man in his late teens or twenties in good health. CDR3 nucleotide sequence: TGTGCCAGCTTGCGACAGCATAACTATGGCTACACCTTC. Protein sequence: CASLRQHNYGYTF.